The 30 T cell receptor beta chains below come from one sample, sequenced in a study of OX40 agonist ivuxolimab in advanced cancers. Data came from immunoSEQ multiplex PCR; TCRdb stores just in-frame clones and leaves some out. The sample contains approximately 90,000 clones, roughly 90% of which appear only once. The sample here was CD4+ or CD8+ T cells sorted from blood, taken in a trial of the OX40 agonist ivuxolimab. The receptor source for this set is an adult with an advanced solid tumor such as melanoma, head and neck, liver or kidney cancer.

The chain is built from TRBV5-1 and TRBJ2-7, with 12 bases lining up with TRBD2. This CDR3 region has 18 residues. Per the germline V gene, CDR1 is SGHRS and CDR2 is YFSETQ. Unmatched junction bases numbered 13, after V lost 0 bases and J lost 6 bases. The CDR3 DNA reads as TGCGCCAGCAGCTTGGGTGGTCGACTAGCGGGAGATGAACGCGAGCAGTACTTC. Amino acid sequence: CASSLGGRLAGDEREQYF. Full variable domain (missing parts from reference TRBV5-1 and TRBJ2-7): KAGVTQTPRYLIKTRGQQVTLSCSPISGHRSVSWYQQTPGQGLQFLFEYFSETQRNKGNFPGRFSGRQFSNSRSEMNVSTLELGDSALYLCASSLGGRLAGDEREQYFGPGTRLTVT.

The CDR3 nucleotides are TGTGCCAGCAGTGAAGTACGGAATAATTCACCCCTCCACTTT. Translated: CASSEVRNNSPLHF. The rearrangement joins TRBV2 to TRBJ1-6; D call uncertain. Germline V lookup: CDR1 SNHLY, CDR2 FYNNEI. Trimming stripped 1 base from V and 5 bases from J, with 6 bases between. This CDR3 spans 14 amino acids.

This chain links TRBV2 with TRBJ1-1, with D perhaps matching TRBD1 (5 bases). Between the trimmed V and J ends, which lost 8 bases and 3 bases, there was a span of 13 bases. The CDR3 is made up of 13 amino acids. Per the germline V gene, CDR1 is SNHLY and CDR2 is FYNNEI. The CDR3 sequence: CASGGVGDTEAFF. DNA of the CDR3: TGTGCCAGCGGGGGAGTAGGGGACACTGAAGCTTTCTTT.

The chain uses TRBV29-1 and TRBJ2-6; TRBD2 agrees at 12 bases. Germline V gene data show CDR1 as SQVTM and CDR2 as ANQGSEA. The CDR3 is 16 residues long. V lost 6 bases and J lost 2; bases outside the gene matches: 5. The CDR3 region is CSVERTSGTGANVLTF. In nucleotides, the CDR3 is TGCAGCGTGGAGAGGACTAGCGGGACTGGGGCCAACGTCCTGACTTTC.

This clone appeared once. CDR3 loop: CATSITRSLDEQFF. DNA for the CDR3: TGTGCCACCAGCATTACTAGGAGTCTCGATGAGCAGTTCTTC. The V call is TRBV15, the J call TRBJ2-1, with D maybe TRBD2 (5 bases). CDR1 LNHNV and CDR2 YYDKDF come from the germline V gene (reference sequence). V was cut by 4 bases and J by 8 bases, with 15 bases left in between. The CDR3 covers 14 residues. The whole variable domain, remainder taken from reference TRBV15 and TRBJ2-1, is DAMVIQNPRYQVTQFGKPVTLSCSQTLNHNVMYWYQQKSSQAPKLLFHYYDKDFNNEADTPDNFQSRRPNTSFCFLDIRSPGLGDTAMYLCATSITRSLDEQFFGPGTRLTVL.

This clone has just one count. The chain employs TRBV11-2 and TRBJ1-4; 8 nucleotides agree with TRBD1. Trimming took 6 bases from V and 11 from J; bases not matched to a gene: 5. The CDR3 consists of 12 residues. Germline CDR1 reads SGHAT; CDR2 reads FQNNGV. Written as DNA, the CDR3 is TGTGCCAGCAGTCCCGGACAGGGCAAACTGTTTTTT. This encodes CASSPGQGKLFF. Drawing the rest from reference TRBV11-2 and TRBJ1-4, the complete variable domain is EAGVAQSPRYKIIEKRQSVAFWCNPISGHATLYWYQQILGQGPKLLIQFQNNGVVDDSQLPKDRFSAERLKGVDSTLKIQPAKLEDSAVYLCASSPGQGKLFFGSGTQLSVL.

The chain joins TRBV30 to TRBJ2-1, with D possibly being TRBD1 or TRBD2 (5 bases each). From germline, CDR1 is GTSNPN and CDR2 SVGIG (reference sequence). The CDR3 is 16 residues long. V was trimmed by 5 bases and J by 0 bases, leaving 17 bases between them. The CDR3 region has the DNA TGTGCCTGGGCGGATGGGGCGGGCGTCTCCTACAATGAGCAGTTCTTC. Its translation is CAWADGAGVSYNEQFF.

The rearrangement joins TRBV9 to TRBJ2-7; TRBD2 matches at 8 bases. CDR1 is SGDLS, CDR2 YYNGEE, per germline. The CDR3 consists of 15 residues. Losses at the gene ends were 0 bases for V and 3 bases for J; bases not matched to a gene: 5. The CDR3 DNA is TGTGCCAGCAGCGTAGCTAGCGGGTCTAACTACGAGCAGTACTTC. Its protein is CASSVASGSNYEQYF.

The chain has TRBV2 and TRBJ1-4; 7 nucleotides align to TRBD1. With V trimmed by 6 bases and J by 8 bases, 9 bases remained unmatched. The CDR3 contains 14 residues. The germline V gene encodes CDR1 SNHLY and CDR2 FYNNEI. CDR3 coding DNA: TGTGCCAGCAGGGACCAGGGGGGGCAAGAAAAACTGTTTTTT. Amino acid sequence: CASRDQGGQEKLFF. The full variable domain, completed using reference TRBV2 and TRBJ1-4, is EPEVTQTPSHQVTQMGQEVILRCVPISNHLYFYWYRQILGQKVEFLVSFYNNEISEKSEIFDDQFSVERPDGSNFTLKIRSTKLEDSAMYFCASRDQGGQEKLFFGSGTQLSVL.

This chain links TRBV5-1 with TRBJ1-4, with D possibly being TRBD1 (5 bases). Trimming removed 0 bases from V and 0 bases from J, with 9 bases in between. The CDR3 covers 16 residues. Germline V CDR1 and CDR2: SGHRS, YFSETQ. CDR3: CASSLGTFATNEKLFF. CDR3 DNA sequence: TGCGCCAGCAGCTTGGGGACATTTGCAACTAATGAAAAACTGTTTTTT.

The chain carries TRBV28 and TRBJ2-1, with D tentatively TRBD1 or TRBD2 (5 bases each). V lost 8 bases and J 9 bases, leaving 8 bases between the germline ends. The germline CDR1 and CDR2 sequences are MDHEN and SYDVKM. This CDR3 spans 10 amino acids. The CDR3 DNA reads TGTGCCAGCGAGAGGGGTGAGCAGTTCTTC. Translated: CASERGEQFF.

In its sample, this clone was seen a few times. The gene calls are TRBV6-1 and TRBJ1-2; D is uncertain. Trimming removed 2 bases from V and 13 bases from J, with 14 bases in between. In germline, CDR1 is MNHNS, CDR2 SASEGT. This CDR3 has 12 residues. CDR3 coding DNA: TGTGCCAGCAGTGAAAAGGGCATGGTGGGCACCTTC. Protein: CASSEKGMVGTF.

V and J are TRBV28 and TRBJ1-1; D remains ambiguous. Trimming removed 5 bases from V and 11 bases from J, with 15 bases in between. Per the germline V gene, CDR1 is MDHEN and CDR2 is SYDVKM. This CDR3 has 12 residues. CDR3 nucleotide sequence: TGTGCCAGCAGTGAGCCGCCCCGAGGGGCTTTCTTT. Its translation: CASSEPPRGAFF.

This chain uses TRBV28 with TRBJ1-1; D not certain. CDR1 and CDR2 from the germline V gene are MDHEN and SYDVKM. The CDR3 runs 13 residues. Deletions cut 3 bases from V and 3 bases from J, with 8 bases between. The CDR3 nucleotides read TGTGCCAGCAGTTTCGCAGTCGACACTGAAGCTTTCTTT. It yields the protein CASSFAVDTEAFF.

The J gene is TRBJ2-7, the V gene TRBV4-1, with D possibly being TRBD2 (6 bases). CDR1 is MGHRA and CDR2 is YSYEKL in the germline V gene. The CDR3 is made up of 16 amino acids. Trimming took 4 bases from V and 2 from J, leaving 18 bases between them. CDR3 sequence (DNA): TGCGCCAGCAGCCCCGGTTTCCGAGGGGAGGCCTACGAGCAGTACTTC. Encoded protein: CASSPGFRGEAYEQYF.

The rearrangement links TRBV6-1 to TRBJ2-1; 13 bases match TRBD2. Germline V gene sequence: CDR1 MNHNS, CDR2 SASEGT. CDR3 length: 13 residues. The trim removed 5 bases at V and 10 bases at J, leaving 2 bases unmatched. The CDR3, as DNA: TGTGCCAGCAGTCGACTAGCGGGAGGAGAGCAGTTCTTC. Amino acid sequence: CASSRLAGGEQFF.

The rearrangement joins TRBV7-2 to TRBJ2-3; no firm D call. The V end was cut by 1 base, the J end by 1 base, with 6 bases between. The CDR3 is 14 amino acids. Germline CDR1 and CDR2: SGHTA and FQGNSA. The CDR3 spells CASSLGARTDTQYF. The DNA for the CDR3 is TGTGCCAGCAGCTTAGGAGCTCGCACAGATACGCAGTATTTT.

This clone was observed a single time. In the same sample, other DNA sequences code for this CDR3. This sequence joins TRBV20-1 and TRBJ2-1; 7 bases map to TRBD1. J was trimmed by 10 bases and V by 6 bases; bases with no gene match: 6. Germline V CDR1 and CDR2: DFQATT, SNEGSKA (reference sequence). The CDR3 runs 11 residues. The CDR3 nucleotides are TGCAGTGCAAGACAGGGTGGGGAGCAGTTCTTC. Amino acid sequence: CSARQGGEQFF.

The CDR3 sequence: CASSYGRNTEAFF. The CDR3 DNA follows: TGTGCCAGCAGTTACGGGAGGAACACTGAAGCTTTCTTT. The gene calls are TRBV6-5 and TRBJ1-1; D uncertain. Germline V gives CDR1 MNHEY, CDR2 SVGAGI. The V gene lost 2 bases and the J gene lost 1 base, with 5 bases spanning the gap. This CDR3 is 13 amino acids long.

J is TRBJ1-1 and V is TRBV7-9, with D possibly matching TRBD1 (5 bases). The length of the CDR3 is 13 residues. Germline CDR1 is SEHNR and CDR2 is FQNEAQ (reference sequence). Between the trimmed V and J ends, which lost 5 bases and 3 bases, there was a span of 10 bases. CDR3 sequence (DNA): TGTGCCAGCAGCCCCATGGGGGACACTGAAGCTTTCTTT. Translating gives CASSPMGDTEAFF.

V is TRBV4-3 and J is TRBJ2-5; D call uncertain. Germline loops: CDR1 LGHNA, CDR2 YSLEER. This CDR3 contains 16 residues. The V end lost 0 bases, the J end lost 5 bases, and 16 bases lay between the germline ends. CDR3 nucleotides: TGCGCCAGCAGCCAAGATATGGTAAATAACCGGGAGACCCAGTACTTC. It is translated as CASSQDMVNNRETQYF.

The V call is TRBV19, the J call TRBJ1-5; no clear D. CDR1 and CDR2 from the germline V gene are LNHDA and SQIVND (reference sequence). The CDR3 totals 13 residues. Trimming removed 2 bases at V and 5 bases at J, with 7 bases between. CDR3 region: CASSILEDQPQHF. The CDR3 DNA follows: TGTGCCAGTAGTATACTCGAGGATCAGCCCCAGCATTTT.

The CDR3: CASSPSGRALQGNTIYF. The CDR3 nucleotides read TGTGCCAGCTCACCCTCAGGGCGCGCTTTACAGGGAAACACCATATATTTT. V gene TRBV18 combines with J gene TRBJ1-3; D perhaps matches TRBD1 (5 bases). The CDR3 extends over 17 amino acids. V lost 3 bases, J lost 4 bases, and 19 bases lay in between. Germline V gene lookup returns CDR1 KGHSH and CDR2 LQKENI.

The chain is built from TRBV4-1 and TRBJ1-3; D uncertain. With 1 base removed from V and 0 bases from J, the gap between germline ends came to 16 bases. The CDR3 totals 18 residues. Germline CDR1 MGHRA, CDR2 YSYEKL. The CDR3 coding sequence is TGCGCCAGCAGCCAAGTAGACTTGGGTTTTAGCTCTGGAAACACCATATATTTT. It specifies CASSQVDLGFSSGNTIYF.

The genes are TRBV11-2 and TRBJ2-1; 8 bases match TRBD1. V was clipped by 1 base and J by 6 bases; unmatched bases: 5. Germline CDR1 is SGHAT and CDR2 is FQNNGV. The CDR3 covers 15 residues. The CDR3 DNA reads as TGTGCCAGCAGCTTAGGGGCAGGGGGCCTCAATGAGCAGTTCTTC. Its protein is CASSLGAGGLNEQFF.

The rearrangement uses TRBV19 and TRBJ1-2; 9 bases line up with TRBD1. The CDR3 is made up of 17 amino acids. CDR1 is LNHDA and CDR2 is SQIVND in the germline V gene (reference sequence). V was clipped by 5 bases and J by 0 bases; unmatched bases: 10. The CDR3 bases are TGTGCCAGTAGTTACGACGACAGGGGGATAGCTAACTATGGCTACACCTTC. Its protein product is CASSYDDRGIANYGYTF. The entire variable domain, with the rest obtained from reference TRBV19 and TRBJ1-2, is as follows: DGGITQSPKYLFRKEGQNVTLSCEQNLNHDAMYWYRQDPGQGLRLIYYSQIVNDFQKGDIAEGYSVSREKKESFPLTVTSAQKNPTAFYLCASSYDDRGIANYGYTFGSGTRLTVV.

This chain joins TRBV18 and TRBJ2-3, with a tentative D call TRBD1 (6 bases). Looked up from germline, CDR1 is KGHSH and CDR2 is LQKENI. The CDR3 has 12 residues. V was pared by 3 bases and J by 11 bases, with 12 bases between. This chain's CDR3 is CASSPQGLEQYF. In nucleotides, the CDR3 is TGTGCCAGCTCACCGCAGGGGTTGGAGCAGTATTTT.

The chain couples TRBV19 to TRBJ2-1; 12 bases match TRBD2. The CDR3 consists of 17 residues. Germline CDR1 and CDR2: LNHDA and SQIVND (reference sequence). V shed 9 bases, J shed 0 bases, and the junction held 9 bases outside the gene matches. The CDR3 sequence: CASTLRTSGVSYNEQFF. CDR3 bases: TGTGCCAGCACCCTTCGGACTAGCGGGGTCTCCTACAATGAGCAGTTCTTC.

This rearrangement joins TRBV5-1 to TRBJ1-5, with 8 nucleotides matching TRBD1. The CDR3 totals 14 residues. From germline, CDR1 is SGHRS and CDR2 YFSETQ. V trimming: 4 bases; J trimming: 5 bases; junction bases outside the gene matches: 5. The CDR3 protein is CASSPGQEHQPQHF. Written as DNA, the CDR3 is TGCGCCAGCAGCCCGGGACAGGAGCATCAGCCCCAGCATTTT.

The chain links TRBV13 to TRBJ1-2; tentatively, D is TRBD1 (5 bases). V shed 5 bases and J shed 5 bases, with 18 bases lying between them. CDR1 and CDR2 from the germline V gene are PRHDT and FYEKMQ (reference sequence). The CDR3 covers 15 residues. For the CDR3, the DNA is TGTGCCAGCAGCCAAGCTCGTCCAGGGCTTTATGGCTACACCTTC. Its protein product is CASSQARPGLYGYTF.